The following is a T cell receptor beta chain sequence with its context. The antigen is not known. 60 Vbeta and 13 Jbeta primers were used in PCR. The method was immunoSEQ multiplex PCR; TCRdb's version includes in-frame clones alone and lacks a portion of them. The sample gives roughly 100,000 clones, around 77% of which show up once; roughly 9.1% is in the top ten. The data were taken from a study of cytomegalovirus exposure and HLA in healthy donors. Study observations and caveats: For cytomegalovirus status, the classifier reportedly gave diagnoses with high specificity and sensitivity. A later analysis showed HLA-associated TCR beta chains outstripping equally common others in clonal expansion.

V lost 6 bases and J lost 3; bases outside the gene matches: 8. Germline V gives CDR1 MDHEN, CDR2 SYDVKM. The CDR3 totals 15 residues. The chain has TRBV28 and TRBJ2-1; 7 positions match TRBD2. The TCR originated in a male donor in good health and CMV-seropositive. Sequenced input: PBMCs. The CDR3 sequence: CASRYGGGNYNEQFF. The CDR3 DNA follows: TGTGCCAGCAGATACGGGGGAGGGAACTACAATGAGCAGTTCTTC. The full variable domain, in which reference TRBV28 and TRBJ2-1 provide the parts outside the CDR3, is DVKVTQSSRYLVKRTGEKVFLECVQDMDHENMFWYRQDPGLGLRLIYFSYDVKMKEKGDIPEGYSVSREKKERFSLILESASTNQTSMYLCASRYGGGNYNEQFFGPGTRLTVL.